These 3 T cell receptor beta chains share one sample of origin, sequenced in a study of blood T cell repertoires in COVID-19. Repertoires were generated with immunoSEQ multiplex PCR, while TCRdb's copy carries only in-frame clones and drops some. Among 95,000 or so clones listed, roughly four fifths were seen once. Sequenced material: peripheral blood. These receptors were obtained from a human donor in a cohort sampled during active COVID-19.

The chain has TRBV5-1 and TRBJ2-7; D not resolved. Trimming removed 1 base at V and 0 bases at J, with 5 bases between. Germline CDR1 reads SGHRS; CDR2 reads YFSETQ. The CDR3 totals 13 residues. This CDR3 is CASSLLSSYEQYF. The CDR3 coding sequence is TGCGCCAGCAGCTTGCTAAGCTCCTACGAGCAGTACTTC.

V gene TRBV6-2 or TRBV6-3 combines with J gene TRBJ2-1, with 8 nucleotides matching TRBD2. Germline loops: CDR1 MNHEY, CDR2 SVGEGT. The CDR3 is made up of 19 amino acids. The V segment lost 5 bases and the J segment 1 base; nucleotides outside the gene matches: 16. DNA for the CDR3: TGTGCCAGCAGTACAAAACTTTCTTCAGCGGGGGCTTCCTACAATGAGCAGTTCTTC. It codes for CASSTKLSSAGASYNEQFF.

This chain joins TRBV3-1 (or the pseudogene TRBV3-2) and TRBJ1-3; D ambiguous. This CDR3 contains 14 residues. V lost 5 bases, J lost 1 base, and 9 bases lay in between. Germline CDR1 LGHDT, CDR2 YNNKEL (reference sequence). The CDR3 is CASSNTGSGNTIYF. The CDR3 DNA sequence: TGTGCCAGCAGCAATACCGGTTCTGGAAACACCATATATTTT.